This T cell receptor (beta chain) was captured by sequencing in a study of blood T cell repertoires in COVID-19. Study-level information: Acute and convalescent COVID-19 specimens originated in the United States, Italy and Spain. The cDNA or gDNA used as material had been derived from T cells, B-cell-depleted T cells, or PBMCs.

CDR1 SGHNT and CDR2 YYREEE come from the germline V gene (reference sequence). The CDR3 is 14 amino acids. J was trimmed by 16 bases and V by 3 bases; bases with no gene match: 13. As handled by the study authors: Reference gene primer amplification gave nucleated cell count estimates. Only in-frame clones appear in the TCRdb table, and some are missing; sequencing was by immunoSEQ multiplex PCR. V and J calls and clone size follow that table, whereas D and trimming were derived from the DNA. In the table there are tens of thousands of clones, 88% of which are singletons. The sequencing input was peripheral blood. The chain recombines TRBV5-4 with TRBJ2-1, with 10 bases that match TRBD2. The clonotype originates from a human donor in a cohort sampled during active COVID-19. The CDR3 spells CASSSGLAESRGFF. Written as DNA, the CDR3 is TGTGCCAGCAGCTCAGGACTAGCGGAATCCCGAGGATTCTTC.